Following are 23 T cell receptor beta chains from one sample sequenced in a study of cytomegalovirus exposure and HLA in healthy donors. Amplification used 60 Vbeta primers and 13 Jbeta primers. Here immunoSEQ multiplex PCR was the method, and the copy in TCRdb shows in-frame clones only, minus some. The profile covers tens of thousands of clones, with roughly 69% appearing a single time and 5% to 6.5% taken by the ten largest. Sequencing was done on a sample of PBMCs. The receptors come from a woman aged 25 to 39 in good health and CMV-seronegative.

In this sample, this clone turned up many times. The chain has TRBV4-1 and TRBJ2-7; 11 nucleotides match TRBD2. This CDR3 is built from 16 residues. Germline CDR1 is MGHRA and CDR2 is YSYEKL. V shed 5 bases, J shed 3 bases, and the junction held 9 bases outside the gene matches. The CDR3 sequence is CASSFGTSGNNYEQYF. CDR3 DNA: TGCGCCAGCAGCTTTGGGACTAGCGGAAACAACTACGAGCAGTACTTC.

This clone qualifies as medium-sized. The V gene is TRBV10-2, the J gene TRBJ2-3; D is possibly TRBD1 (6 bases). Germline V gene data show CDR1 as WSHSY and CDR2 as SAAADI. The ends were cut back, 4 bases at V and 5 bases at J, with 19 bases in the middle. This CDR3 is built from 16 residues. The CDR3, as DNA: TGCGCCAGCAGTGTCGGTACCATAATACAGGGAGATACGCAGTATTTT. Amino acids: CASSVGTIIQGDTQYF.

The chain links TRBV5-5 to TRBJ1-4, with D maybe TRBD1 (6 bases). The CDR3 loop spans 17 amino acids. The V gene lost 9 bases and the J gene lost 0 bases, with 21 bases spanning the gap. Per the germline V gene, CDR1 is SGHKS and CDR2 is YYEKEE (reference sequence). The CDR3 here is CATGTKGNPATNEKLFF. The CDR3 DNA reads as TGTGCCACAGGGACAAAGGGAAACCCTGCAACTAATGAAAAACTGTTTTTT.

The gene calls are TRBV2 and TRBJ1-1; TRBD1 might be the D (5 bases). Germline V lookup: CDR1 SNHLY, CDR2 FYNNEI. The CDR3 totals 16 residues. V lost 7 bases, J lost 1 base, and 19 bases lay in between. This chain's CDR3 is CASKVPGRIENTEAFF. For the CDR3, the DNA is TGTGCCAGCAAAGTACCAGGGCGGATAGAGAACACTGAAGCTTTCTTT.

The chain joins TRBV5-1 to TRBJ1-2; weak D call: TRBD1 (6 bases). Between the trimmed V and J ends, which lost 4 bases and 8 bases, there was a span of 21 bases. This CDR3 region has 15 residues. From germline, CDR1 is SGHRS and CDR2 YFSETQ. The CDR3 spells CASSPGQSGGSGYTF. CDR3 bases: TGCGCCAGCAGCCCAGGACAGTCTGGAGGTTCAGGCTACACCTTC.

There are a few counts of this clone. The conserved phenylalanine or tryptophan is not found at the CDR3 terminus, so this likely reflects a read error. The DNA is left out, because the CDR3 cannot be placed on it with certainty; the CDR3 is given as TCRdb lists it. V usage is TRBV18 and J usage is TRBJ2-3; TRBD2 is the table's D call, not checked against the DNA. CDR1 and CDR2 from the germline V gene are KGHSH and LQKENI. The CDR3 contains 14 residues when both ends are counted. This chain's CDR3 is CASSLPGLAGGATI.

This chain uses TRBV18 with TRBJ1-1; D remains unclear. CDR1 is KGHSH, CDR2 LQKENI, per germline. The CDR3 runs to 15 residues. The V end lost 3 bases, the J end lost 2 bases, and 13 bases lay between the germline ends. The CDR3 DNA sequence: TGTGCCAGCTCACCGACGACCCGGGGTAACACTGAAGCTTTCTTT. Amino acids: CASSPTTRGNTEAFF.

CDR3 residues: CASSSGKETQYF. The CDR3 DNA reads TGTGCCAGCAGCTCGGGGAAAGAGACCCAGTACTTC. The chain uses TRBV11-3 and TRBJ2-5; possible D gene TRBD2, 5 bases. Germline lookup yields CDR1 SGHNT and CDR2 YENEEA. The CDR3 spans 12 residues. The ends were cut back, 4 bases at V and 3 bases at J, with 6 bases in the middle. The full variable domain, its missing parts supplied by reference TRBV11-3 and TRBJ2-5, is EAGVVQSPRYKIIEKKQPVAFWCNPISGHNTLYWYLQNLGQGPELLIRYENEEAVDDSQLPKDRFSAERLKGVDSTLKIQPAELGDSAVYLCASSSGKETQYFGPGTRLLVL.

This chain uses TRBV18 with TRBJ1-4, with 9 bases identical to TRBD1. V dropped 4 bases and J dropped 6; count of bases not matched to a gene: 6. Per germline, CDR1 KGHSH and CDR2 LQKENI. This CDR3 comprises 15 residues. CDR3 DNA sequence: TGTGCCAGCTCACTCCACAGGGGGCCTCATGAAAAACTGTTTTTT. This gives the protein CASSLHRGPHEKLFF.

The gene calls are TRBV7-6 and TRBJ2-2; a weak D match, TRBD1 (6 bases). Trimming cost V 5 bases and J 1 base, with 11 bases left between them. In germline, CDR1 is SGHVS, CDR2 FNYEAQ. The CDR3 runs to 15 residues. CDR3 DNA: TGTGCCAGCAGCGCCGGACAGATGAACACCGGGGAGCTGTTTTTT. Its protein is CASSAGQMNTGELFF.

This clone has just one count. The V gene is TRBV18, the J gene TRBJ2-1; perhaps TRBD2 as D (7 bases). V was trimmed by 7 bases and J by 3 bases, leaving 16 bases between them. Looked up from germline, CDR1 is KGHSH and CDR2 is LQKENI. This CDR3 comprises 15 residues. CDR3 protein: CASFPGGLVYNEQFF. The CDR3 DNA is TGTGCCAGCTTCCCGGGGGGCTTGGTCTACAATGAGCAGTTCTTC.

This rearrangement joins TRBV18 to TRBJ1-1, with a weak D call TRBD1 (6 bases). Per germline, CDR1 KGHSH and CDR2 LQKENI. This CDR3 contains 13 residues. Trimming pared 5 bases from V and 1 base from J, leaving 8 bases between. CDR3 DNA sequence: TGTGCCAGCTCAGCAGGGGAGAACACTGAAGCTTTCTTT. This translates into CASSAGENTEAFF.

The chain has TRBV7-2 and TRBJ2-1, with 13 bases matching TRBD2. Germline CDR1 is SGHTA and CDR2 is FQGNSA. Trimming at V came to 0 bases and at J to 7 bases, leaving 9 bases not matched to a gene. The CDR3 runs to 18 residues. In nucleotides, the CDR3 is TGTGCCAGCAGCTTAGCGACTAGCGGGAGGAGGTTGGGTAATGAGCAGTTCTTC. Its translation is CASSLATSGRRLGNEQFF.

The V gene is TRBV2, the J gene TRBJ1-5; a weak D match, TRBD1 (6 bases). The V and J ends lost 7 bases and 6 bases respectively, with 16 bases between them. The CDR3 sequence is 14 residues long. Germline values: CDR1 SNHLY, CDR2 FYNNEI. CDR3 in DNA: TGTGCCAGCAAAGGGGGATCAAGACTTCAGCCCCAGCATTTT. The encoded protein is CASKGGSRLQPQHF.

This clone appeared a few times. This chain joins TRBV5-1 and TRBJ2-7; tentative D call: TRBD1 (5 bases). The ends were cut back, 0 bases at V and 0 bases at J, with 7 bases in the middle. Germline lookup yields CDR1 SGHRS and CDR2 YFSETQ. This CDR3 is 14 amino acids long. CDR3 coding DNA: TGCGCCAGCAGCTTGGACAGGCCCTCCTACGAGCAGTACTTC. It codes for CASSLDRPSYEQYF.

The chain has TRBV19 and TRBJ1-6; 8 nucleotides agree with TRBD1. Germline V gene data show CDR1 as LNHDA and CDR2 as SQIVND (reference sequence). This CDR3 has 18 residues. V shed 3 bases and J 0 bases; nucleotides not matched to a gene: 7. CDR3 sequence (DNA): TGTGCCAGTAGTATTCGGACAGGGCCGAGCTCCTATAATTCACCCCTCCACTTT. Its protein is CASSIRTGPSSYNSPLHF.

The rearrangement uses TRBV18 and TRBJ2-3; unclear D gene. The CDR3 has 11 amino acids. The germline CDR1 and CDR2 sequences are KGHSH and LQKENI. The V and J ends lost 5 bases and 6 bases respectively, with 6 bases between them. DNA for the CDR3: TGTGCCAGCTCATCCTCGGATACGCAGTATTTT. Its translation is CASSSSDTQYF.

The chain joins TRBV30 to TRBJ2-2; D is perhaps TRBD1 (5 bases). The CDR3 contains 15 residues. Germline CDR1 and CDR2: GTSNPN and SVGIG (reference sequence). V was clipped by 1 base and J by 2 bases, with 11 bases between them. The chain's CDR3 is CAWSGGAINTGELFF. In DNA form, the CDR3 reads TGTGCCTGGAGTGGTGGGGCGATAAACACCGGGGAGCTGTTTTTT.

A few counts support this clone. The J gene is TRBJ2-3, the V gene TRBV19; 9 nucleotides agree with TRBD2. Trimming took 10 bases from V and 4 from J; bases not matched to a gene: 9. Germline loops: CDR1 LNHDA, CDR2 SQIVND (reference sequence). The length of the CDR3 is 14 residues. The CDR3 DNA reads as TGTGCCACCACCACCGGGACTAGCCCAGATACGCAGTATTTT. It translates to CATTTGTSPDTQYF.

This clone has just a few counts. J is TRBJ1-6 and V is TRBV5-4, with D maybe TRBD1 (5 bases). The CDR3 totals 16 residues. V lost 4 bases and J lost 9, with 20 bases in between. Germline V gene data show CDR1 as SGHNT and CDR2 as YYREEE (reference sequence). The CDR3 protein is CASSGDGGGGGSPLHF. CDR3 nucleotides: TGTGCCAGCAGCGGTGACGGCGGGGGGGGAGGTTCACCCCTCCACTTT. Full variable domain (outside the CDR3, taken from reference TRBV5-4 and TRBJ1-6): ETGVTQSPTHLIKTRGQQVTLRCSSQSGHNTVSWYQQALGQGPQFIFQYYREEENGRGNFPPRFSGLQFPNYSSELNVNALELDDSALYLCASSGDGGGGGSPLHFGNGTRLTVT.

V usage is TRBV29-1 and J usage is TRBJ2-1; 11 positions agree with TRBD2. V lost 6 bases, J lost 3 bases, and 7 bases stayed unmatched. The V gene's germline CDR1 is SQVTM and CDR2 ANQGSEA. The CDR3 contains 15 residues. The DNA of the CDR3 is TGCAGCGTCCGCCTGACTAGCGGGGACTACAATGAGCAGTTCTTC. Its protein product is CSVRLTSGDYNEQFF.

The rearrangement links TRBV5-1 to TRBJ2-1; a possible D gene is TRBD2 (6 bases). This CDR3 is 15 amino acids long. Germline values: CDR1 SGHRS, CDR2 YFSETQ. Trimming took off 2 bases at V and 6 bases at J, with 15 bases between the two ends. CDR3 sequence: CASSFGRGTGNEQFF. The CDR3 bases are TGCGCCAGCAGCTTTGGCCGCGGGACTGGCAATGAGCAGTTCTTC.

This chain uses TRBV4-3 with TRBJ2-1; 10 bases agree with TRBD2. This CDR3 comprises 17 residues. From germline, CDR1 is LGHNA and CDR2 YSLEER. V dropped 3 bases and J dropped 6; count of bases not matched to a gene: 11. CDR3 loop: CASSHTPGLALGNEQFF. The CDR3 DNA sequence: TGCGCCAGCAGCCACACGCCGGGACTAGCGTTGGGCAATGAGCAGTTCTTC.